This TCR beta chain derives from a study of blood T cell repertoires in COVID-19. Study information: Donors in the United States, Italy and Spain gave samples during acute or convalescent COVID-19.

Between the trimmed V and J ends, which lost 0 bases and 1 base, there was a span of 11 bases. Germline CDR1 reads SGHRS; CDR2 reads YFSETQ. This CDR3 spans 16 amino acids. The repertoire was sequenced with immunoSEQ multiplex PCR; TCRdb's copy has only in-frame clones and lacks some. The sample records 90,000 to 110,000 clones, approximately 87% being singletons. The TCR comes from a woman in her fifties or sixties with acute or convalescent COVID-19. The chain has TRBV5-1 and TRBJ1-3, with a possible D match to TRBD1 (6 bases). What was sequenced was peripheral blood. The chain's CDR3 is CASSLEGRGSGNTIYF. The CDR3 DNA sequence: TGCGCCAGCAGCTTGGAGGGCAGGGGATCTGGAAACACCATATATTTT.